Reported below is one T cell receptor (beta chain). What it binds is unknown. This record comes from a study of graft-versus-host responses after intestinal transplantation. Overall study: Multivisceral, liver-intestinal, or isolated intestinal transplants were performed in recipients. Broader study findings: Some GvH clones were seen earlier in gut or blood, suggesting intestinal origin.

Germline V lookup: CDR1 MNHNY, CDR2 SVGAGI (reference sequence). The V gene end was trimmed by 0 bases and the J gene end by 4 bases; junction bases not matched to a gene: 4. The CDR3 totals 15 residues. The assay was immunoSEQ multiplex PCR, and TCRdb's table has in-frame clones only and misses some. The table records 550 to 700 clones, more than 75% of them present only once. From the graft tissue, intraepithelial and lamina propria lymphocytes were released through processing. The chain couples TRBV6-6 to TRBJ2-5; 8 bases match TRBD2. The origin of this receptor is a human patient who received an intestinal transplant, so some T cells may come from the graft donor. The input for sequencing was ileum tissue, taken roughly 260 days after intestinal transplant. The CDR3 protein is CASSYSAGEAETQYF. The CDR3 region has the DNA TGTGCCAGCAGTTACTCAGCGGGAGAGGCAGAGACCCAGTACTTC.